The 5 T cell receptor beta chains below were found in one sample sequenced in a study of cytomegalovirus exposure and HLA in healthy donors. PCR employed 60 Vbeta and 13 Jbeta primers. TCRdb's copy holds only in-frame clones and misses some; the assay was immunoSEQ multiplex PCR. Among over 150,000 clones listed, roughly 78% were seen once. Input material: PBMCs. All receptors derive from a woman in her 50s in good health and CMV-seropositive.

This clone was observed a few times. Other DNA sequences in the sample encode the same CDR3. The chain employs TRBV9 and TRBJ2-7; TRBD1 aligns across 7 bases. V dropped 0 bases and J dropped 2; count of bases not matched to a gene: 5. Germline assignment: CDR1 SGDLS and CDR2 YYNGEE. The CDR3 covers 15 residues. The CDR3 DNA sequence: TGTGCCAGCAGCGTAGGAGGGCAGGGGGCCTACGAGCAGTACTTC. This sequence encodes CASSVGGQGAYEQYF.

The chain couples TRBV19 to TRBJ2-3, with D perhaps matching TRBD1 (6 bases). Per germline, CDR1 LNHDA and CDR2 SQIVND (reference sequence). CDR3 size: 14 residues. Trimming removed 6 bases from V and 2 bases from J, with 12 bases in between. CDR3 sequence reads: CASRRQGNTDTQYF. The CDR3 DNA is TGTGCCAGTAGACGCCAGGGGAACACAGATACGCAGTATTTT.

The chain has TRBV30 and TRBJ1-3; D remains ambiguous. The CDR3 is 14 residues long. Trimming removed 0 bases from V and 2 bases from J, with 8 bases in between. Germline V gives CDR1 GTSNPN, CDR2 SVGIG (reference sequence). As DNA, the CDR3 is TGTGCCTGGAGTGTACAACAGACTGGAAACACCATATATTTT. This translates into CAWSVQQTGNTIYF.

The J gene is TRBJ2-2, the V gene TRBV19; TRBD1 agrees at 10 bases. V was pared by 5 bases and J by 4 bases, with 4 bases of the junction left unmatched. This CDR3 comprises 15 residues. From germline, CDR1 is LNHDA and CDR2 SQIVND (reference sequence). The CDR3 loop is CASSPGQGTTGELFF. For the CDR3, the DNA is TGTGCCAGTAGTCCGGGACAGGGGACCACCGGGGAGCTGTTTTTT.

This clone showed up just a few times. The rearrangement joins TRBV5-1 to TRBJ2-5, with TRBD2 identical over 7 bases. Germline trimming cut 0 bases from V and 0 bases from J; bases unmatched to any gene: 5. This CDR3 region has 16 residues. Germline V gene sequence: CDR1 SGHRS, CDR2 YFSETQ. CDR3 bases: TGCGCCAGCAGCTTGGGGGGGGGTACTCACCAAGAGACCCAGTACTTC. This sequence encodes CASSLGGGTHQETQYF.